This section outlines one TCR beta chain sequence together with its context. Its antigen is undetermined. This sample stems from a study of shared clonotypes between healthy human individuals. About the research overall: With ages of 18 to 49, the donors were two women and a few men. General study findings and limits: Represented diversity (both genetic and exposure-history) was limited by the small number of donors.

Each subset's genomic DNA was split evenly across several immunoSEQ plates. Method: immunoSEQ multiplex PCR; TCRdb's copy keeps in-frame clones and lacks some. The table has around 510,000 clones, roughly 79% seen once. This CDR3 is built from 13 residues. Trimming removed 4 bases at V and 3 bases at J, with 7 bases between. CDR1 is MNHEY and CDR2 is SVGAGI in the germline V gene. Specimen: PBMCs. The sequence was obtained from a middle-aged woman in good health. Some clones in this sample may be carry-over from other donors' samples. This sequence joins TRBV6-5 and TRBJ1-3; D gene unclear. The CDR3 DNA sequence: TGTGCCAGCAGTTGGAGATTTGGAAACACCATATATTTT. As protein: CASSWRFGNTIYF.